The 20 T cell receptor beta chains in this list originate from one sample, sequenced in a study of blood T cell repertoires in COVID-19. Sequenced by immunoSEQ multiplex PCR; TCRdb stores in-frame clones only, minus some. The table records some 110,000 clones, 70% to 80% of them present only once. What was sequenced was peripheral blood. The receptors were sampled from a man aged 50-59 years with acute or convalescent COVID-19.

This chain joins TRBV10-3 and TRBJ1-1; D is unclear. Trimming left V 3 bases short and J 0 bases short, with 8 bases between. The germline gives CDR1 ENHRY, CDR2 SYGVKD. The CDR3 sequence is 14 residues long. The CDR3 DNA reads as TGTGCCATCAGTGACCCAGGTTTGAACACTGAAGCTTTCTTT. This codes for CAISDPGLNTEAFF.

This clone appeared a few times. The chain joins TRBV30 to TRBJ1-5, with D unclear. V was pared by 1 base and J by 0 bases, with 4 bases between. Germline V gene sequence: CDR1 GTSNPN, CDR2 SVGIG (reference sequence). The CDR3 spans 13 residues. For the CDR3, the DNA is TGTGCCTGGAGTGCAGATAGCAATCAGCCCCAGCATTTT. Its protein product is CAWSADSNQPQHF.

This clone was recorded a few times. The chain is built from TRBV25-1 and TRBJ2-1; weak D call: TRBD1 (6 bases). The length of the CDR3 is 15 residues. Trimming left V 5 bases short and J 5 bases short, with 16 bases between. Germline loops: CDR1 MGHDK, CDR2 SYGVNS. The CDR3 spells CASSLTGRENNEQFF. CDR3 DNA sequence: TGTGCCAGCAGTCTAACAGGGAGAGAGAACAATGAGCAGTTCTTC.

The chain is built from TRBV6-5 and TRBJ2-7; 7 bases line up with TRBD1. The CDR3 is made up of 14 amino acids. V lost 5 bases and J lost 0; bases outside the gene matches: 4. Germline assignment: CDR1 MNHEY and CDR2 SVGAGI. CDR3 nucleotide sequence: TGTGCCAGCAGTCTGGGACAGAGCTCCTACGAGCAGTACTTC. Amino acid sequence: CASSLGQSSYEQYF.

This chain uses TRBV25-1 with TRBJ1-3, with TRBD1 matching 7 bases. The CDR3 contains 17 residues. Germline assignment: CDR1 MGHDK and CDR2 SYGVNS. With 4 bases clipped from V and 0 bases from J, the junction kept 9 bases outside the gene matches. The CDR3 region is CASSGAGTVISGNTIYF. Here the CDR3 DNA reads TGTGCCAGCAGTGGGGCCGGGACAGTGATCTCTGGAAACACCATATATTTT.

The V and J genes are TRBV19 and TRBJ2-3, with D perhaps matching TRBD1 (5 bases). The CDR3 length is 16 residues. Germline lookup yields CDR1 LNHDA and CDR2 SQIVND (reference sequence). V lost 10 bases to trimming and J lost 5 bases, with 25 bases between them. The CDR3 region has the DNA TGTGCCACCAGTAAGACGACAGTGAGAAAGGGAGATACGCAGTATTTT. Protein product: CATSKTTVRKGDTQYF. The variable domain in full, with the rest retrieved from reference TRBV19 and TRBJ2-3, is DGGITQSPKYLFRKEGQNVTLSCEQNLNHDAMYWYRQDPGQGLRLIYYSQIVNDFQKGDIAEGYSVSREKKESFPLTVTSAQKNPTAFYLCATSKTTVRKGDTQYFGPGTRLTVL.

The V call is TRBV19, the J call TRBJ1-2; 10 bases map to TRBD1. Trimming cost V 4 bases and J 8 bases; bases outside gene matches: 4. The germline gives CDR1 LNHDA, CDR2 SQIVND (reference sequence). The CDR3 is 13 residues long. Here the CDR3 reads CASSNDRGQGYTF. CDR3 bases: TGTGCCAGTAGTAATGACAGGGGGCAAGGCTACACCTTC.

This chain uses TRBV15 with TRBJ1-5; TRBD1 matches at 8 bases. The CDR3 runs to 18 residues. Germline-derived CDR1 and CDR2 are LNHNV and YYDKDF (reference sequence). V shed 1 base and J 1 base; nucleotides not matched to a gene: 9. For the CDR3, the DNA is TGTGCCACCAGCAGAGTAAGAGAGACAGGGGCGAGCAATCAGCCCCAGCATTTT. It is translated as CATSRVRETGASNQPQHF.

The chain carries TRBV12-3 or TRBV12-4 and TRBJ1-2; unclear D gene. Trimming shortened V by 7 bases and J by 4 bases, and 10 bases separated the two germline ends. This CDR3 comprises 12 residues. The chain's CDR3 is CASTPGAYGYTF. In DNA form, the CDR3 reads TGTGCCAGCACGCCGGGTGCCTATGGCTACACCTTC.

J is TRBJ2-7 and V is TRBV27, with TRBD1 matching over 7 bases. Trimming took 3 bases from V and 1 from J; bases not matched to a gene: 3. The germline gives CDR1 MNHEY, CDR2 SMNVEV (reference sequence). The CDR3 is 14 residues long. The CDR3 DNA reads as TGTGCCAGCAGTTTGGGACAGTGGTCCTACGAGCAGTACTTC. It translates to CASSLGQWSYEQYF.

The rearrangement uses TRBV6-5 and TRBJ1-1; D is possibly TRBD1 (6 bases). Trimming cost V 7 bases and J 1 base, with 16 bases left between them. The CDR3 totals 15 residues. Germline CDR1 reads MNHEY; CDR2 reads SVGAGI. The CDR3: CASTPSQGRNTEAFF. CDR3 sequence (DNA): TGTGCCAGCACTCCATCACAGGGAAGGAACACTGAAGCTTTCTTT.

This clone has more than one count but fewer than ten. The V and J genes are TRBV6-1 and TRBJ2-7; maybe TRBD1 (7 bases). Looked up from germline, CDR1 is MNHNS and CDR2 is SASEGT. Trimming stripped 0 bases from V and 3 bases from J, with 21 bases between. This CDR3 is 18 amino acids long. The DNA for the CDR3 is TGTGCCAGCAGTGAAGCCGCCTTTGTGGGACAGACTAGCTACGAGCAGTACTTC. It yields the protein CASSEAAFVGQTSYEQYF.

The gene calls are TRBV25-1 and TRBJ2-6; D remains unclear. The germline CDR1 and CDR2 sequences are MGHDK and SYGVNS. This CDR3 is 13 amino acids long. V lost 9 bases and J 1 base, leaving 7 bases between the germline ends. CDR3 protein: CASYKSGANVLTF. As DNA, the CDR3 is TGTGCCAGTTACAAATCTGGGGCCAACGTCCTGACTTTC.

This chain links TRBV11-3 with TRBJ2-3; 8 bases match TRBD1. V shed 3 bases and J 2 bases; nucleotides not matched to a gene: 4. Germline-derived CDR1 and CDR2 are SGHNT and YENEEA. The CDR3 is 15 residues long. This CDR3 is CASSLGQAFTDTQYF. In DNA form, the CDR3 reads TGTGCCAGCAGCTTGGGACAGGCCTTCACAGATACGCAGTATTTT. Complete variable domain (other parts from reference TRBV11-3 and TRBJ2-3): EAGVVQSPRYKIIEKKQPVAFWCNPISGHNTLYWYLQNLGQGPELLIRYENEEAVDDSQLPKDRFSAERLKGVDSTLKIQPAELGDSAVYLCASSLGQAFTDTQYFGPGTRLTVL.

The chain has TRBV4-1 and TRBJ2-6; TRBD1 might be the D (5 bases). The CDR3 extends over 16 amino acids. Germline CDR1 is MGHRA and CDR2 is YSYEKL. V was cut by 0 bases and J by 2 bases, with 8 bases left in between. This CDR3 is CASSQEAGTGANVLTF. As DNA, the CDR3 is TGCGCCAGCAGCCAAGAGGCAGGGACTGGGGCCAACGTCCTGACTTTC.

This chain links TRBV5-1 with TRBJ1-4; D is ambiguous. The CDR3 length is 14 residues. With 5 bases removed from V and 7 bases from J, the gap between germline ends came to 15 bases. Per the germline V gene, CDR1 is SGHRS and CDR2 is YFSETQ. CDR3 nucleotide sequence: TGCGCCAGCAGTTTCGGGGTGGGGAGTGAAAAACTGTTTTTT. As protein: CASSFGVGSEKLFF.

The chain joins TRBV24-1 to TRBJ2-1; 10 bases agree with TRBD1. J was trimmed by 10 bases and V by 3 bases; bases with no gene match: 8. The CDR3 is 15 residues long. Looked up from germline, CDR1 is KGHDR and CDR2 is SFDVKD. The CDR3, as DNA: TGTGCCACCAGTGATCAGACAGGGGGCGCGACCGAGCAGTTCTTC. Encoded protein: CATSDQTGGATEQFF.

The chain links TRBV7-2 to TRBJ1-5; a possible D gene is TRBD1 (6 bases). The CDR3 spans 15 residues. V was trimmed by 5 bases and J by 6 bases, leaving 17 bases between them. Germline loops: CDR1 SGHTA, CDR2 FQGNSA. CDR3 in amino acids: CASSTTTGSAQPQHF. The CDR3 DNA reads as TGTGCCAGCAGCACGACAACAGGGAGTGCTCAGCCCCAGCATTTT. The entire variable domain, with the rest obtained from reference TRBV7-2 and TRBJ1-5, is as follows: GAGVSQSPSNKVTEKGKDVELRCDPISGHTALYWYRQSLGQGLEFLIYFQGNSAPDKSGLPSDRFSAERTGGSVSTLTIQRTQQEDSAVYLCASSTTTGSAQPQHFGDGTRLSIL.

The CDR3 spells CASSSQGAAGNTIYF. CDR3 in DNA: TGTGCCAGCAGCTCACAGGGGGCAGCGGGAAACACCATATATTTT. The chain uses TRBV11-2 and TRBJ1-3, with TRBD1 matching 9 bases. Germline trimming cut 4 bases from V and 4 bases from J; bases unmatched to any gene: 5. This CDR3 is built from 15 residues. Germline loops: CDR1 SGHAT, CDR2 FQNNGV.

The chain links TRBV9 to TRBJ2-7, with D hard to call. The CDR3 is made up of 14 amino acids. Germline V gives CDR1 SGDLS, CDR2 YYNGEE. V lost 3 bases and J 3 bases, leaving 13 bases between the germline ends. The CDR3 spells CASSAVNGGYEQYF. Written as DNA, the CDR3 is TGTGCCAGCAGCGCCGTCAACGGTGGCTACGAGCAGTACTTC. Full variable domain (remainder filled in from reference TRBV9 and TRBJ2-7): DSGVTQTPKHLITATGQRVTLRCSPRSGDLSVYWYQQSLDQGLQFLIQYYNGEERAKGNILERFSAQQFPDLHSELNLSSLELGDSALYFCASSAVNGGYEQYFGPGTRLTVT.